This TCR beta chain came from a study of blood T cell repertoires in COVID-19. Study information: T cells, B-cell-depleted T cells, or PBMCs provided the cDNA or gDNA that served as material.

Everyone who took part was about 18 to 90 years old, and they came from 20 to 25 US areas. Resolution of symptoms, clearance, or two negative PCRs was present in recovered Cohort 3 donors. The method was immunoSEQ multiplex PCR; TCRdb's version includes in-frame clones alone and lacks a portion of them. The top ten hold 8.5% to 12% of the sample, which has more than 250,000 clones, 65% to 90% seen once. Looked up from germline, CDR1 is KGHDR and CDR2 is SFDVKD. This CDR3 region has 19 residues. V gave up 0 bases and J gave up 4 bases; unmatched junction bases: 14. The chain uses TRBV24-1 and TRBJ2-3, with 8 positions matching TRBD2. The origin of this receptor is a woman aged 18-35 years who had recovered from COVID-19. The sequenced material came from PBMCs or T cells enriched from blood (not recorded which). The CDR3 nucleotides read TGTGCCACCAGTGATTTGTCACACGGGGCGGGAGGATCGGCAGATACGCAGTATTTT. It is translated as CATSDLSHGAGGSADTQYF.